A single sample gave rise to the 20 T cell receptor beta chains below, sequenced in a study of OX40 agonist ivuxolimab in advanced cancers. The library was made by the immunoSEQ multiplex PCR assay. Not all clones reach the TCRdb copy of this immuneACCESS table, which keeps in-frame sequences only. Checked studies attribute under half of the gap to unresolved V genes and leave the rest unexplained. Across this sample there are 70,000 to 95,000 clones, with about 85% seen only once. The ten largest make up roughly 3.4% of the sample. The material was CD4+ or CD8+ T cells sorted from blood, obtained in a trial of the OX40 agonist ivuxolimab. These receptors were obtained from an adult with an advanced solid tumor such as melanoma, head and neck, liver or kidney cancer.

V is TRBV2 and J is TRBJ2-5; D gene ambiguous. Trimming removed 6 bases from V and 4 bases from J, with 15 bases in between. The CDR3 runs 14 residues. The germline V gene encodes CDR1 SNHLY and CDR2 FYNNEI. The CDR3 protein is CASRTHQARETQYF. DNA for the CDR3: TGTGCCAGCAGGACCCACCAGGCAAGAGAGACCCAGTACTTC. The full variable domain, completed using reference TRBV2 and TRBJ2-5, is EPEVTQTPSHQVTQMGQEVILRCVPISNHLYFYWYRQILGQKVEFLVSFYNNEISEKSEIFDDQFSVERPDGSNFTLKIRSTKLEDSAMYFCASRTHQARETQYFGPGTRLLVL.

This sequence joins TRBV7-9 and TRBJ2-7; D ambiguous. Germline CDR1 is SEHNR and CDR2 is FQNEAQ (reference sequence). CDR3 length: 16 residues. Trimming pared 5 bases from V and 3 bases from J, leaving 20 bases between. The CDR3 nucleotides are TGTGCCAGCAGCCAAGATGGTGAGGCCCGGCTCTACGAGCAGTACTTC. As protein: CASSQDGEARLYEQYF.

V and J are TRBV5-4 and TRBJ1-4; D is unclear. This CDR3 is 13 amino acids long. The V end lost 3 bases, the J end lost 8 bases, and 11 bases lay between the germline ends. Germline CDR1 is SGHNT and CDR2 is YYREEE (reference sequence). The CDR3 region is CASSSPKDEKLFF. Here the CDR3 DNA reads TGTGCCAGCAGCTCCCCCAAGGACGAAAAACTGTTTTTT.

The V and J genes are TRBV7-3 and TRBJ2-7; unclear D gene. The V and J ends lost 1 base and 4 bases respectively, with 2 bases between them. CDR1 and CDR2 from the germline V gene are SGHTA and FQGTGA. This CDR3 comprises 11 residues. CDR3 region: CASSLRYEQYF. CDR3 coding DNA: TGTGCCAGCAGCTTAAGGTACGAGCAGTACTTC.

The chain is built from TRBV28 and TRBJ2-2; 9 bases line up with TRBD1. CDR1 is MDHEN and CDR2 is SYDVKM in the germline V gene. J was trimmed by 8 bases and V by 11 bases; bases with no gene match: 9. The CDR3 sequence is 13 residues long. The CDR3, as DNA: TGTGCCGGGGGGGACAGGGCGGCTGGGGAGCTGTTTTTT. It yields the protein CAGGDRAAGELFF.

This clone was observed a few times. The gene calls are TRBV10-3 and TRBJ2-1; TRBD2 aligns across 11 bases. V shed 7 bases and J 5 bases; nucleotides not matched to a gene: 10. The CDR3 covers 16 residues. Per germline, CDR1 ENHRY and CDR2 SYGVKD. The CDR3 bases are TGTGCCATCACCCGAGGTAGCGGGAGGGGACACAATGAGCAGTTCTTC. Amino acids: CAITRGSGRGHNEQFF.

This clone was seen only a few times. The chain is built from TRBV5-1 and TRBJ1-4; D is perhaps TRBD1 (6 bases). Per the germline V gene, CDR1 is SGHRS and CDR2 is YFSETQ. The ends were cut back, 4 bases at V and 3 bases at J, with 13 bases in the middle. The CDR3 spans 15 residues. In nucleotides, the CDR3 is TGCGCCAGCAGCCCGAGGACAGATCCTAATGAAAAACTGTTTTTT. It specifies CASSPRTDPNEKLFF.

The chain uses TRBV6-1 and TRBJ2-7; D is possibly TRBD2 (5 bases). The germline V gene has CDR1 MNHNS and CDR2 SASEGT. The CDR3 sequence is 16 residues long. V gave up 0 bases and J gave up 1 base, with 13 bases separating them. The CDR3 region is CASSEALRRLSYEQYF. The CDR3, as DNA: TGTGCCAGCAGTGAAGCGCTTAGGCGACTATCCTACGAGCAGTACTTC.

The chain uses TRBV7-9 and TRBJ1-1; TRBD1 aligns across 9 bases. There are 14 residues in the CDR3. Germline V gene lookup returns CDR1 SEHNR and CDR2 FQNEAQ (reference sequence). The J segment lost 6 bases and the V segment lost 4 bases, leaving 6 bases of the junction unmatched. The CDR3 is CASSSRDRASEAFF. DNA for the CDR3: TGTGCCAGCAGCTCCCGGGACAGGGCCTCTGAAGCTTTCTTT.

The chain combines TRBV6-5 with TRBJ2-5; the D call may be TRBD1 or TRBD2 (5 bases each). Germline assignment: CDR1 MNHEY and CDR2 SVGAGI. Trimming left V 2 bases short and J 5 bases short, with 15 bases between. The CDR3 sequence is 15 residues long. The CDR3 coding sequence is TGTGCCAGCAGTTACGGGACGGACTCTGGGGAGACCCAGTACTTC. It codes for CASSYGTDSGETQYF.

The gene calls are TRBV5-1 and TRBJ2-7; D is unclear. The CDR3 runs 11 residues. V gave up 8 bases and J gave up 4 bases, with 10 bases separating them. Germline V CDR1 and CDR2: SGHRS, YFSETQ. CDR3 region: CARRQQYEQYF. In DNA, the CDR3 is TGCGCCAGGCGCCAACAATACGAGCAGTACTTC. Variable domain in full (rest from reference TRBV5-1 and TRBJ2-7): KAGVTQTPRYLIKTRGQQVTLSCSPISGHRSVSWYQQTPGQGLQFLFEYFSETQRNKGNFPGRFSGRQFSNSRSEMNVSTLELGDSALYLCARRQQYEQYFGPGTRLTVT.

The genes are TRBV4-3 and TRBJ2-3; D not certain. Germline CDR1 is LGHNA and CDR2 is YSLEER. V was cut by 0 bases and J by 4 bases, with 14 bases left in between. This CDR3 has 16 residues. Written as DNA, the CDR3 is TGCGCCAGCAGCCAAGATTGGGTAGGTCAGTCAGATACGCAGTATTTT. This translates into CASSQDWVGQSDTQYF.

CDR3 in DNA: TGTGCCAGCAGACTCAGCCGGAAGGCGGGAGGCACGGACTACGAGCAGTACTTC. This translates into CASRLSRKAGGTDYEQYF. The V and J genes are TRBV21-1 and TRBJ2-7; TRBD2 is the table's D call, not checked against the DNA. TRBV21-1 represents a pseudogene. CDR3 length equals 18 residues.

The rearrangement uses TRBV15 and TRBJ2-3; TRBD2 is a possible D gene (6 bases). CDR1 and CDR2 from the germline V gene are LNHNV and YYDKDF (reference sequence). Trimming took 1 base from V and 3 from J, leaving 8 bases between them. The CDR3 consists of 14 residues. For the CDR3, the DNA is TGTGCCACCAGCAGAGGACTAGGTACAGATACGCAGTATTTT. It is translated as CATSRGLGTDTQYF.

The J gene is TRBJ1-1, the V gene TRBV10-3, with D unresolved. CDR1 is ENHRY and CDR2 is SYGVKD in the germline V gene. There are 13 residues in the CDR3. The V end was cut by 6 bases, the J end by 1 base, with 9 bases between. CDR3 DNA: TGTGCCATCAGGAACTCGGGGAACACTGAAGCTTTCTTT. This encodes CAIRNSGNTEAFF.

This chain connects TRBV5-4 to TRBJ1-1; D unclear. CDR1 and CDR2 (germline): SGHNT, YYREEE (reference sequence). Trimming shortened V by 1 base and J by 7 bases, and 8 bases separated the two germline ends. The CDR3 is 12 residues long. For the CDR3, the DNA is TGTGCCAGCAGCTTGTCTGGTATTGAAGCTTTCTTT. It codes for CASSLSGIEAFF.

The rearrangement joins TRBV5-5 to TRBJ1-2, with 10 bases fitting TRBD1. The trim removed 0 bases at V and 4 bases at J, leaving 9 bases unmatched. CDR1 and CDR2 (germline): SGHKS, YYEKEE (reference sequence). The CDR3 loop spans 17 amino acids. The CDR3 region is CASSLGVEGQGPYGYTF. The CDR3 bases are TGTGCCAGCAGCTTGGGGGTTGAGGGACAGGGGCCCTATGGCTACACCTTC.

The chain uses TRBV7-9 and TRBJ2-5; 8 bases are shared with TRBD2. The DNA end is more similar to TRBJ2-7, so the J call may be wrong. The CDR3 extends over 13 amino acids. Germline lookup yields CDR1 SEHNR and CDR2 FQNEAQ (reference sequence). CDR3 nucleotide sequence: TGTGCCAGCAGCCTGGGACTAGATGACGAGCAGTACTTC. It translates to CASSLGLDDEQYF.

The chain carries TRBV5-1 and TRBJ2-2; D not certain. The CDR3 spans 12 residues. Germline CDR1 and CDR2: SGHRS and YFSETQ. V gave up 1 base and J gave up 3 bases, with 1 base separating them. The DNA of the CDR3 is TGCGCCAGCAGCTTGCACACCGGGGAGCTGTTTTTT. This gives the protein CASSLHTGELFF.

The chain combines TRBV28 with TRBJ2-1; D may be TRBD1 or TRBD2 (6 bases each). Germline CDR1 and CDR2: MDHEN and SYDVKM. Trimming pared 6 bases from V and 5 bases from J, leaving 20 bases between. This CDR3 comprises 16 residues. The CDR3 sequence: CASSLEGGPPHNEQFF. CDR3 coding DNA: TGTGCCAGCAGCCTAGAGGGGGGCCCCCCCCACAATGAGCAGTTCTTC.